The 19 T cell receptor beta chains presented below share a single source sample, sequenced in a study of tissue T cells after allogeneic stem cell transplantation. Sequencing used immunoSEQ multiplex PCR; TCRdb keeps in-frame clones, though not all of them. The profile shows 45,000 to 50,000 clones, roughly 73% of them singletons. The sample was sorted cells pooled from one or two spleens. The receptors come from a pool of C57BL/6 mice in good health.

This clone has a handful of counts. The gene names given are mouse names. The read falls 1 residue short of the CDR3 end, and the missing part is taken from the germline J gene. The rearrangement uses TRBV31 and TRBJ1-5; 8 bases agree with TRBD1. V was pared by 5 bases and J by 6 bases, with 6 bases of the junction left unmatched. This CDR3 comprises 13 residues. Germline V gene sequence: CDR1 GKSSPN, CDR2 SITVG. The CDR3 loop reads CAWRRTGIQAPLF. CDR3 DNA (partial): TGTGCCTGGCGCCGGACAGGGATCCAGGCTCCGCTT.

Regarding this clone: Gene names are mouse gene names. The DNA ends 1 residue before the CDR3 does, and the rest of the CDR3 is filled in from the germline J gene. V is TRBV13-1 and J is TRBJ1-1, with unresolved D. There are 12 residues in the CDR3. Germline CDR1 NSHNY, CDR2 SYGAGN. V dropped 2 bases and J dropped 1 base, with 3 bases sitting between them. The chain's CDR3 is CASSDMNTEVFF. The sequenced CDR3 bases are TGTGCCAGCAGTGACATGAACACAGAAGTCTTC.

As for this clone: The genes and germline here are from mouse. The missing CDR3 end, 1 residue past where the read stops, is filled in from the germline J gene. V usage is TRBV2 and J usage is TRBJ1-1, with D unresolved. This CDR3 is 13 amino acids long. V was pared by 4 bases and J by 0 bases, with 6 bases between. The germline V gene encodes CDR1 LGHNA and CDR2 YSYQKL. The CDR3: CASSPRQNTEVFF. The part of the CDR3 DNA that was read is TGTGCCAGCAGCCCTCGACAGAACACAGAAGTCTTC.

On this clone: These gene names are mouse names. The read ends 1 residue early relative to the CDR3; the germline J gene fills the gap. The chain recombines TRBV3 with TRBJ2-5, with 9 bases aligning to TRBD2. From germline, CDR1 is SNHLY and CDR2 FYNGKV (reference sequence). The CDR3 has 13 residues. V lost 6 bases to trimming and J lost 8 bases; unmatched junction nucleotides: 6. Incomplete CDR3 DNA: TGTGCCAGCAGTCACTGGGGGGAAGCCACCCAGTAC. Residues: CASSHWGEATQY. The complete CDR3 reads CASSHWGEATQYF.

As regards this clone: Here the gene names and germline are mouse. The observed sequence ends 1 residue before the CDR3 terminus, with the missing tail filled in from the germline J gene. V is TRBV3 and J is TRBJ2-7; 7 nucleotides agree with TRBD2. The junction had 3 bases not matched to a gene; V was cut back by 1 base and J by 3 bases. From germline, CDR1 is SNHLY and CDR2 FYNGKV (reference sequence). The CDR3 has 14 residues. The CDR3 reads CASSLGLGVYEQYF. CDR3 DNA (partial): TGTGCCAGCAGCTTAGGCCTGGGGGTCTATGAACAGTAC.

As regards this clone: Genes and germline are mouse. The read finishes 1 residue shy of the CDR3 end, and the germline J gene is used to complete it. The V gene is TRBV13-2, the J gene TRBJ2-1, with TRBD2 matching over 8 bases. V was clipped by 3 bases and J by 0 bases; unmatched bases: 5. The germline CDR1 and CDR2 sequences are NNHNN and SYGAGS (reference sequence). The CDR3 has 16 residues. The sequenced CDR3 bases are TGTGCCAGCGGTGGGGCTGGGGGGCATAACTATGCTGAGCAGTTC. Translating it yields CASGGAGGHNYAEQF. The CDR3 in its entirety is CASGGAGGHNYAEQFF.

To note about this clone: Gene labels here are mouse ones. The DNA ends 1 residue before the CDR3 does, and the rest of the CDR3 is filled in from the germline J gene. The rearrangement uses TRBV24 and TRBJ2-2, with D possibly TRBD1 on 6 matching bases. Germline CDR1 and CDR2: KGHTA and FRNEEI. Trimming removed 5 bases from V and 0 bases from J, with 16 bases in between. The CDR3 runs to 17 residues. The DNA read from the CDR3 is TGTGCCAGCAGTTTCCCTCGACAGGTTTCAAACACCGGGCAGCTCTAC. It encodes CASSFPRQVSNTGQLY. The CDR3 in its entirety is CASSFPRQVSNTGQLYF.

This clone was seen only a few times. All gene names here are mouse names. The read gets to within 1 residue of the CDR3 end, and the germline J gene fills in the rest. The gene calls are TRBV15 and TRBJ2-1; D might be TRBD1 (6 bases). Germline V CDR1 and CDR2: SGHND, FRSKSL. CDR3 length: 13 residues. V was cut by 6 bases and J by 1 base, with 7 bases left in between. CDR3 amino acids: CASRGGNYAEQFF. CDR3 DNA (partial): TGTGCCAGCAGAGGGGGAAACTATGCTGAGCAGTTC.

With respect to this clone: Genes and germline are mouse. The read stops 1 residue short of the end of the CDR3; the missing end is completed from the germline J gene. The chain uses TRBV13-1 and TRBJ2-7; D unclear. CDR1 and CDR2 from the germline V gene are NSHNY and SYGAGN. The V and J ends lost 0 bases and 3 bases respectively, with 7 bases between them. The CDR3 consists of 13 residues. The CDR3: CASSDAEGYEQYF. The sequenced part of the CDR3 DNA is TGTGCCAGCAGTGATGCAGAGGGCTATGAACAGTAC.

A remark on this clone: The genes are named according to mouse. CDR3 DNA (partial): TGTGCAAGCAGCACAACAAACACAGAAGTCTTC. Translated, it gives CASSTTNTEVF. Given in full, the CDR3 is CASSTTNTEVFF. The chain joins TRBV16 to TRBJ1-1; D is unclear. The read halts 1 residue ahead of the CDR3 end, with the missing end drawn from the germline J gene. Germline CDR1 reads SGHSA; CDR2 reads FRNQAP. V lost 5 bases and J 0 bases, leaving 4 bases between the germline ends. The CDR3 runs 12 residues.

With respect to this clone: Gene names refer to mouse genes. The observed sequence ends 1 residue before the CDR3 terminus, with the missing tail filled in from the germline J gene. The chain carries TRBV13-2 and TRBJ1-4, with TRBD1 matching over 12 bases. Germline CDR1 and CDR2: NNHNN and SYGAGS (reference sequence). J lost 7 bases, V lost 3 bases, and 4 bases had no gene match. CDR3 length equals 15 residues. The CDR3 bases that were read are TGTGCCAGCGGTGTTCCGGGACAGGGGGCCGAAAGATTATTT. Its protein product is CASGVPGQGAERLF. The entire CDR3 is CASGVPGQGAERLFF.

Details on this clone: Gene names are mouse gene names. The read comes to an end 1 residue before the CDR3 does, leaving the germline J gene to fill in the end. The chain joins TRBV3 to TRBJ1-2, with TRBD1 matching over 7 bases. Germline assignment: CDR1 SNHLY and CDR2 FYNGKV (reference sequence). The junction had 4 bases not matched to a gene; V was cut back by 3 bases and J by 0 bases. The CDR3 is made up of 15 amino acids. CDR3 DNA, as far as it was read: TGTGCCAGCAGCTTTGCAGGGGGGGCAAACTCCGACTACACC. Residues: CASSFAGGANSDYT. The whole CDR3 is CASSFAGGANSDYTF. Variable domain in full (rest from reference TRBV3 and TRBJ1-2): GPKVLQIPSHQIIDMGQMVTLNCDPVSNHLYFYWYKQILGQQMEFLVNFYNGKVMEKSKLFKDQFSVERPDGSYFTLKIQPTALEDSAVYFCASSFAGGANSDYTFGSGTRLLVI.

A note on this clone: Germline and genes: mouse. The read terminates 1 residue ahead of where the CDR3 ends, so the germline J gene completes it. The chain links TRBV29 to TRBJ2-7, with 12 bases lining up with TRBD2. The CDR3 consists of 14 residues. V lost 6 bases and J lost 6; bases outside the gene matches: 6. Germline-derived CDR1 and CDR2 are MSHET and SYDVDS. CDR3 amino acids: CASSPGTGGLEQYF. The sequenced CDR3 bases are TGTGCTAGCAGCCCTGGGACTGGGGGGCTTGAACAGTAC.

Details on this clone: All gene names here are mouse names. The read finishes 1 residue shy of the CDR3 end, and the germline J gene is used to complete it. The genes are TRBV3 and TRBJ2-4; TRBD2 matches at 8 bases. This CDR3 is built from 16 residues. The V segment lost 1 base and the J segment 0 bases; nucleotides outside the gene matches: 3. Germline V lookup: CDR1 SNHLY, CDR2 FYNGKV (reference sequence). The CDR3 region is CASSLELGGSQNTLYF. The covered CDR3 bases are TGTGCCAGCAGCTTAGAGCTGGGGGGTAGTCAAAACACCTTGTAC.

The count of this clone is one. Genes here carry mouse names. The CDR3 end is not reached by the read, which stops 1 residue before it; the germline J gene fills it in. The gene calls are TRBV13-2 and TRBJ2-5; 7 nucleotides agree with TRBD1. Germline assignment: CDR1 NNHNN and CDR2 SYGAGS (reference sequence). After removal of 2 bases from V and 6 bases from J, the junction contained 3 bases not matched to a gene. The CDR3 extends over 13 amino acids. The CDR3 reads CASGEGTEDTQYF. The CDR3 bases that were read are TGTGCCAGCGGTGAGGGGACAGAGGACACCCAGTAC.

Points on this clone: Genes and germline come from the mouse. Read data end 1 residue before the CDR3 end; the end is taken from the germline J gene. The chain employs TRBV5 and TRBJ2-4; no clear D gene. The germline CDR1 and CDR2 sequences are LGHNA and YNLKQL (reference sequence). This CDR3 is built from 13 residues. The germline V and J ends were trimmed by 0 bases and 2 bases, with 3 bases remaining between them. The CDR3 here is CASSQDLQNTLYF. CDR3 DNA (partial): TGTGCCAGCAGCCAAGATCTTCAAAACACCTTGTAC.

Points on this clone: The genes are named according to mouse. From the germline J gene comes the end of the CDR3, since the read stops 1 residue before it. The V call is TRBV16, the J call TRBJ2-3; 7 bases agree with TRBD2. This CDR3 contains 15 residues. V was pared by 0 bases and J by 3 bases, with 3 bases of the junction left unmatched. CDR1 is SGHSA, CDR2 FRNQAP, per germline. The sequenced part of the CDR3 DNA is TGTGCAAGCAGCTTAGAGGGGGGGAGAGCAGAAACGCTGTAT. It is translated as CASSLEGGRAETLY. The whole CDR3 reads CASSLEGGRAETLYF.

To note about this clone: The gene symbols are mouse symbols. The CDR3 is cut off 1 residue early in the read; its end comes from the germline J gene. This rearrangement joins TRBV2 to TRBJ2-1, with TRBD1 matching 7 bases. CDR3 size: 14 residues. CDR1 LGHNA and CDR2 YSYQKL come from the germline V gene. V dropped 1 base and J dropped 4; count of bases not matched to a gene: 1. CDR3 protein: CASSQAGQYAEQFF. Incomplete CDR3 DNA: TGTGCCAGCAGCCAAGCGGGACAGTATGCTGAGCAGTTC.

This clone has a handful of counts. Here the gene names and germline are mouse. Read coverage stops 1 residue before the CDR3 terminus; the germline J gene supplies the remainder. The rearrangement joins TRBV2 to TRBJ2-2, with unresolved D. The V gene lost 2 bases and the J gene lost 1 base, with 5 bases spanning the gap. The V gene's germline CDR1 is LGHNA and CDR2 YSYQKL. The CDR3 spans 14 residues. CDR3 DNA (partial): TGTGCCAGCAGCCAATCTGGAAACACCGGGCAGCTCTAC. Protein: CASSQSGNTGQLY. The CDR3 in its entirety is CASSQSGNTGQLYF.